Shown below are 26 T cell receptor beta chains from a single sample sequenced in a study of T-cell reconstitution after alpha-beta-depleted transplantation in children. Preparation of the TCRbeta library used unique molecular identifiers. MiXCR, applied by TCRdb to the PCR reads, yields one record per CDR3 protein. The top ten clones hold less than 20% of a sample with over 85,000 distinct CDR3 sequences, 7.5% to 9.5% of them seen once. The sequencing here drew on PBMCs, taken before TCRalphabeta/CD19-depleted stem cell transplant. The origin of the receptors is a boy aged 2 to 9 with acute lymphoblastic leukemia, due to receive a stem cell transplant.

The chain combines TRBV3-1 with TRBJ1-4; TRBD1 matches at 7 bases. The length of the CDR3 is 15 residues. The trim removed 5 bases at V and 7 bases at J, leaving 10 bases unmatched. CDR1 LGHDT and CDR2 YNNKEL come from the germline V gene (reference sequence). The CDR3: CASSGPQGVGEKLFF. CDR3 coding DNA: TGTGCCAGCAGCGGACCCCAGGGGGTAGGTGAAAAACTGTTTTTT.

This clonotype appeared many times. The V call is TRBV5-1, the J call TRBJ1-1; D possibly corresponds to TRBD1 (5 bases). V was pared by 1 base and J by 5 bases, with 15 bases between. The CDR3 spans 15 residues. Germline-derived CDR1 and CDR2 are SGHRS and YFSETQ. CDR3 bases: TGCGCCAGCAGCTTGAATGAGGGGACCCTAACTGAAGCTTTCTTT. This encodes CASSLNEGTLTEAFF.

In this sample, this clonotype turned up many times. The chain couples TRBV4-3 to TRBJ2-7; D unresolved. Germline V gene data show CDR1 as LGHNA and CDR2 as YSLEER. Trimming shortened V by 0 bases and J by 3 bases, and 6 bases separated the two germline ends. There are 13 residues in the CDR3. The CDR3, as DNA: TGCGCCAGCAGCCAAGATACCCACTACGAGCAGTACTTC. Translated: CASSQDTHYEQYF.

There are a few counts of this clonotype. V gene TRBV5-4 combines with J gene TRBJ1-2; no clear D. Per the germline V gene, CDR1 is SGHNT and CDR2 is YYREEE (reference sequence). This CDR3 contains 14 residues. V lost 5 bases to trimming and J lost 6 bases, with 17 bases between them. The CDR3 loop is CASSLPDGINGYTF. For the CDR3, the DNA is TGTGCCAGCAGTCTTCCGGACGGAATTAATGGCTACACCTTC. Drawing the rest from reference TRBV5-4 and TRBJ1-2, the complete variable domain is ETGVTQSPTHLIKTRGQQVTLRCSSQSGHNTVSWYQQALGQGPQFIFQYYREEENGRGNFPPRFSGLQFPNYSSELNVNALELDDSALYLCASSLPDGINGYTFGSGTRLTVV.

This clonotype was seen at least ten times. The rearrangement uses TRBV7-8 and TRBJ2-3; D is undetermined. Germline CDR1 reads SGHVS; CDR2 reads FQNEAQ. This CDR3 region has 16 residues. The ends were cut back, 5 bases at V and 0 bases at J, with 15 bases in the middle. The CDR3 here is CASSVPLMASTDTQYF. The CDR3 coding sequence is TGTGCCAGCAGCGTACCCTTGATGGCTAGCACAGATACGCAGTATTTT.

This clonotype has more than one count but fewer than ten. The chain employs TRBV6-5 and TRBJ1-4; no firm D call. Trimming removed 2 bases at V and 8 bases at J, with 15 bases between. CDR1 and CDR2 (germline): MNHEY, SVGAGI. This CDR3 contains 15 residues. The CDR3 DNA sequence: TGTGCCAGCAGTTACGCCCCTGGGGTTCAGGAAAAACTGTTTTTT. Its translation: CASSYAPGVQEKLFF.

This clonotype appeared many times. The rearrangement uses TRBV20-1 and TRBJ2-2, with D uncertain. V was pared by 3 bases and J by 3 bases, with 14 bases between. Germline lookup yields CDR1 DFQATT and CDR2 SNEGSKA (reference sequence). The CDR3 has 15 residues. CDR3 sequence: CSASGSQRYTGELFF. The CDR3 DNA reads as TGCAGTGCTAGTGGATCTCAGAGGTACACCGGGGAGCTGTTTTTT.

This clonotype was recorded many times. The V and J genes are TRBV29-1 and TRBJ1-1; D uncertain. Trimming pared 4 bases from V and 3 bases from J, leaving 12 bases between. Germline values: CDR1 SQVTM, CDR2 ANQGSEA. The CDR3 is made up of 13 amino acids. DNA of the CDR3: TGCAGCGTTGCCGGAGGGTTGGACACTGAAGCTTTCTTT. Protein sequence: CSVAGGLDTEAFF.

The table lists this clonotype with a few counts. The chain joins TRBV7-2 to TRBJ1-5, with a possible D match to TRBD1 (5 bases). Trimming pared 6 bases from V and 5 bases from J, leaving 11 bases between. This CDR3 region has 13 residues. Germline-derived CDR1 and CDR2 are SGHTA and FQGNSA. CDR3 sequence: CASSYRGDQPQHF. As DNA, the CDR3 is TGTGCCAGCAGTTATCGGGGGGATCAGCCCCAGCATTTT. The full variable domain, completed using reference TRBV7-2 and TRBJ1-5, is GAGVSQSPSNKVTEKGKDVELRCDPISGHTALYWYRQSLGQGLEFLIYFQGNSAPDKSGLPSDRFSAERTGGSVSTLTIQRTQQEDSAVYLCASSYRGDQPQHFGDGTRLSIL.

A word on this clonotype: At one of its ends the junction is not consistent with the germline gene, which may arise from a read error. For the CDR3, the DNA is TGTGCCTCCCTGGACGGTTACTACGAGCAGAACTTC. Residues: CASLDGYYEQNF. The chain uses TRBV6-1 and TRBJ2-7; D not certain. This CDR3 is built from 12 residues. Per germline, CDR1 MNHNS and CDR2 SASEGT.

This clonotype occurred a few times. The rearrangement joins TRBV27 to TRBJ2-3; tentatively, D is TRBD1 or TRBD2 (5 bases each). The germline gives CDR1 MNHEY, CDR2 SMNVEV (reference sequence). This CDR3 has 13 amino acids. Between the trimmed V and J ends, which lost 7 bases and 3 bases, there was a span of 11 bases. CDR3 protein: CASTRDPTDTQYF. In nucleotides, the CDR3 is TGTGCCAGCACCCGGGACCCAACAGATACGCAGTATTTT.

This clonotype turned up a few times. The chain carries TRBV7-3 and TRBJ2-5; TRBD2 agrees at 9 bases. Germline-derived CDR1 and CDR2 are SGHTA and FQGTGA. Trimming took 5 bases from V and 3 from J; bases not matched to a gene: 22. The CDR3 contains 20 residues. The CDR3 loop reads CASSPTAWRGGPTREETQYF. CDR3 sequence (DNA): TGTGCCAGCAGCCCCACCGCCTGGCGGGGGGGCCCAACTCGGGAAGAGACCCAGTACTTC. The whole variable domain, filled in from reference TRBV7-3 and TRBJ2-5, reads GAGVSQTPSNKVTEKGKYVELRCDPISGHTALYWYRQSLGQGPEFLIYFQGTGAADDSGLPNDRFFAVRPEGSVSTLKIQRTERGDSAVYLCASSPTAWRGGPTREETQYFGPGTRLLVL.

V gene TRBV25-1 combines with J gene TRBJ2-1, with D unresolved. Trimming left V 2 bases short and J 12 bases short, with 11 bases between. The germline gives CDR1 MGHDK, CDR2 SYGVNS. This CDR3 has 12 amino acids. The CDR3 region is CASSEGAVGQFF. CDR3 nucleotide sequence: TGTGCCAGCAGTGAAGGCGCGGTGGGGCAGTTCTTC. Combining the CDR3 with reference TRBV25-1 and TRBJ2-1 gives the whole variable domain EADIYQTPRYLVIGTGKKITLECSQTMGHDKMYWYQQDPGMELHLIHYSYGVNSTEKGDLSSESTVSRIRTEHFPLTLESARPSHTSQYLCASSEGAVGQFFGPGTRLTVL.

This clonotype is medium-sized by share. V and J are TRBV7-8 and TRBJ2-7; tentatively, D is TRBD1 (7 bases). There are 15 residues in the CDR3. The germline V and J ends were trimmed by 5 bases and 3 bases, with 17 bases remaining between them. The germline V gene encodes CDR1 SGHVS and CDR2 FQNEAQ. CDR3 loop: CASSQYRGGGYEQYF. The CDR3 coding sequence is TGTGCCAGCAGCCAGTACAGGGGAGGAGGCTACGAGCAGTACTTC.

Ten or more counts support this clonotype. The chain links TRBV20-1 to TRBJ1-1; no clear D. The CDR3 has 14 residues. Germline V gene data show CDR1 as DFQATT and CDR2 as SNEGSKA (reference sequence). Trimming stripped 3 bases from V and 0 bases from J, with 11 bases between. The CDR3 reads CSASAQPMNTEAFF. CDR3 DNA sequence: TGCAGTGCTAGCGCGCAGCCTATGAACACTGAAGCTTTCTTT.

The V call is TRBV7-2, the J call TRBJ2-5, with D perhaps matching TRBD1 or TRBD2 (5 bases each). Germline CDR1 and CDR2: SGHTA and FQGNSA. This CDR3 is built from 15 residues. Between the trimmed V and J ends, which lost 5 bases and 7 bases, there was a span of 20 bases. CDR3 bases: TGTGCCAGCAGCGGGGGAGCCCTTCCTGTCGCGACCCAGTACTTC. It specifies CASSGGALPVATQYF. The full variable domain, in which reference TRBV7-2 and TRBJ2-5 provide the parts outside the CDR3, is GAGVSQSPSNKVTEKGKDVELRCDPISGHTALYWYRQSLGQGLEFLIYFQGNSAPDKSGLPSDRFSAERTGGSVSTLTIQRTQQEDSAVYLCASSGGALPVATQYFGPGTRLLVL.

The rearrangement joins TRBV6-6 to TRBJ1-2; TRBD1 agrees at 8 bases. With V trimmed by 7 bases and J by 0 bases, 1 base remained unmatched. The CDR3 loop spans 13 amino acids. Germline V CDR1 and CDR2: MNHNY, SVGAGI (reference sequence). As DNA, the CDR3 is TGTGCCAGCACGGACAGGGCTAACTATGGCTACACCTTC. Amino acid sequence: CASTDRANYGYTF.

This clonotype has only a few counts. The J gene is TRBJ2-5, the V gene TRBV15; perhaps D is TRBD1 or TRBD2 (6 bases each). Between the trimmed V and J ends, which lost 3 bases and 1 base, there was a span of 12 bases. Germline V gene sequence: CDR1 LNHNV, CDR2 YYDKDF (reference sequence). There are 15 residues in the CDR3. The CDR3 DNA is TGTGCCACCAGCAGTAGACCGGGGGCCCAAGAGACCCAGTACTTC. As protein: CATSSRPGAQETQYF.

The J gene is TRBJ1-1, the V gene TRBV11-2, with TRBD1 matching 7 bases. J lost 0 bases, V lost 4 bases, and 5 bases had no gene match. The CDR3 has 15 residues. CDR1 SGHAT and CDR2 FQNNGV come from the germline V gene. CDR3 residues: CASSSWTGVNTEAFF. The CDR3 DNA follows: TGTGCCAGCAGCTCCTGGACAGGTGTGAACACTGAAGCTTTCTTT.

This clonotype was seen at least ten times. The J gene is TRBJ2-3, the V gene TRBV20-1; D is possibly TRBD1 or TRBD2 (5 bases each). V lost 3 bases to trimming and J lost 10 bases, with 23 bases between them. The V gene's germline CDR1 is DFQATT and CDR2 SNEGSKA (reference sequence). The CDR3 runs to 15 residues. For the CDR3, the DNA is TGCAGTGCTAGTAGGGACGTTAGCCCCTCGGTTTCGCAGTATTTT. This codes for CSASRDVSPSVSQYF.

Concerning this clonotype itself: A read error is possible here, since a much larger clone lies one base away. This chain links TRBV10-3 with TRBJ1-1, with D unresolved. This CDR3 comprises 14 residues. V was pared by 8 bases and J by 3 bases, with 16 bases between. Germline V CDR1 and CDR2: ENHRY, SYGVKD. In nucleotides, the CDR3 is TGTGCCATCGGTCTCTCTCAAGGGTACACTGAAGCTTTCTTT. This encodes CAIGLSQGYTEAFF.

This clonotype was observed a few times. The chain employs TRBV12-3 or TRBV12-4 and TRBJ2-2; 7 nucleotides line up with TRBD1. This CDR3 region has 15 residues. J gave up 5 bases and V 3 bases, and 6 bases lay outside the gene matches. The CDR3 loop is CASSFSGTATGELFF. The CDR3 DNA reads TGTGCCAGCAGTTTTTCCGGGACAGCGACCGGGGAGCTGTTTTTT.

The CDR3 region is CASTLMVLNTEAFF. The CDR3 region has the DNA TGTGCCAGCACCTTGATGGTTCTGAACACTGAAGCTTTCTTT. The V and J genes are TRBV28 and TRBJ1-1; D remains ambiguous. V shed 7 bases and J shed 0 bases, with 12 bases lying between them. The CDR3 has 14 amino acids. Germline CDR1 MDHEN, CDR2 SYDVKM.

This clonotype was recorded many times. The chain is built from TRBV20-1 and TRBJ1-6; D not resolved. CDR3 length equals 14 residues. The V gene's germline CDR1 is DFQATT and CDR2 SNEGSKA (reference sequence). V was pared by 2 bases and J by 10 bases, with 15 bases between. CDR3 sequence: CSARFREDSSPLHF. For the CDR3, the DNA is TGCAGTGCTAGATTTAGGGAGGATAGCTCACCCCTCCACTTT.

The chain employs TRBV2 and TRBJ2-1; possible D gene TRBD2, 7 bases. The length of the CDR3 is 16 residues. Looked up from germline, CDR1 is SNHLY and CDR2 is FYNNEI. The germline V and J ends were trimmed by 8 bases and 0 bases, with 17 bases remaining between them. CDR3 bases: TGTGCCAGCCGGTTGCGGGGGCGAAGCTCCTACAATGAGCAGTTCTTC. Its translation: CASRLRGRSSYNEQFF.

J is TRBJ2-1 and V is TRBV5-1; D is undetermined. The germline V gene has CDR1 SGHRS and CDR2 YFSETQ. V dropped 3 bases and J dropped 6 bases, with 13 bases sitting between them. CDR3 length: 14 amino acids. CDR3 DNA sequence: TGCGCCAGCAGCTGGGCCGTTACCCTCAATGAGCAGTTCTTC. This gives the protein CASSWAVTLNEQFF.